This T cell receptor (beta chain) was found in a study of T cells in Graves' hyperthyroidism and ophthalmopathy. Regarding the study as a whole: Ophthalmopathy cases were set apart from stable hyperthyroidism by a 13 V-J model.

TCR beta CDR3 regions were amplified from RNA. The HTBI primer set served for first-round RT-PCR of the TCR CDR3. TCRdb analysed the multiplex PCR reads with MiXCR anew, one entry per CDR3 protein. The sample carries 410,000 or so distinct CDR3 sequences, approximately 15% recorded once. CDR3 size: 13 residues. Germline CDR1 reads MGHRA; CDR2 reads YSYEKL. Trimming stripped 5 bases from V and 7 bases from J, with 12 bases between. Ophthalmopathy patients all had a Clinical Activity Score of at least 3, a NOSPECS grade of at least 4 and disease under 3 months old. Diagnosis rested on symptoms, serum thyroxine and TRAb, thyroid ultrasound, and orbital computed tomography. Of note for this clonotype: Its antigen is not identified.

The rearrangement uses TRBV4-1 and TRBJ2-1, with D perhaps TRBD1 (5 bases). The receptor's source is a man aged 18 to 35 with Graves' ophthalmopathy. Sequencing was carried out using blood. The CDR3 coding sequence is TGCGCCAGCAGCGGGGCCCATGGGAATGAGCAGTTCTTC. Amino acids: CASSGAHGNEQFF.